A selection of T cell receptor beta chains follows, all from one sample in a study of spatial heterogeneity in lung cancer. TCRdb recomputed calls from the 5' RACE reads with MiXCR, one row per CDR3 protein. The sample has 50,000 to 60,000 distinct CDR3 sequences; roughly 8.1% are singletons. The material sequenced was PBMCs, taken at follow-up. The receptors come from a female donor with early-stage non-small cell lung cancer. The CDR3 runs from the conserved cysteine through the conserved F or W. The order of the fields is D gene, V gene, J gene, CDR3 protein. A D gene is named only where the DNA matches it firmly.

d_gene: TRBD2; v_gene: TRBV7-2; j_gene: TRBJ2-1; CDR3aa: CASSWGRLAGPEEQFF
d_gene: NA; v_gene: TRBV5-1; j_gene: TRBJ2-2; CDR3aa: CASSLVTGQNTGELFF
d_gene: NA; v_gene: TRBV7-2; j_gene: TRBJ2-2; CDR3aa: CASSLAAGAGELFF
d_gene: TRBD2; v_gene: TRBV7-2; j_gene: TRBJ2-3; CDR3aa: CASQLAGGPGDTQYF
d_gene: TRBD1; v_gene: TRBV20-1; j_gene: TRBJ1-4; CDR3aa: CSGSDRGGEKLFF
d_gene: TRBD1; v_gene: TRBV7-2; j_gene: TRBJ1-1; CDR3aa: CASSLTGGDPEAFF
d_gene: TRBD2; v_gene: TRBV12-3/TRBV12-4; j_gene: TRBJ2-3; CDR3aa: CASSLLASGGAADTQYF
d_gene: NA; v_gene: TRBV5-4; j_gene: TRBJ1-2; CDR3aa: CASSQKGQTYGYTF
d_gene: NA; v_gene: TRBV6-5; j_gene: TRBJ2-7; CDR3aa: CASSYASGTSEQYF
d_gene: NA; v_gene: TRBV27; j_gene: TRBJ1-5; CDR3aa: CASRREGGENQPQHF
d_gene: NA; v_gene: TRBV5-1; j_gene: TRBJ1-4; CDR3aa: CASSLGTLNEKLFF
d_gene: NA; v_gene: TRBV2; j_gene: TRBJ2-7; CDR3aa: CASRIPRAGAEQYF